This is a list of T cell receptor beta chains from one sample in a study of cytomegalovirus exposure and HLA in healthy donors. Produced via immunoSEQ multiplex PCR; TCRdb's table is partial and in-frame only. Among 170,000 or so clones listed, 84% were seen once. Sequenced sample: PBMCs. The receptors were sampled from a man between 45 and 60 years old in good health and CMV-seropositive. Each CDR3 is given with its conserved first and last residue. D genes are given only for firm matches. Only part of the rows carry a size: once, few, many, or a class if the clone is expanded.

D gene	V gene	J gene	clone size	CDR3 protein	CDR3 DNA
NA	TRBV7-3	TRBJ2-1	once	CASSSGLYNEQFF	TGTGCCAGCAGCTCGGGACTTTACAATGAGCAGTTCTTC
NA	TRBV27	TRBJ2-7	once	CASSSGASYEQYF	TGTGCCAGCAGTTCAGGGGCCTCCTACGAGCAGTACTTC
NA	TRBV4-1	TRBJ2-3	NA	CASSRGDFTDTQYF	TGCGCCAGCAGCCGGGGGGACTTCACAGATACGCAGTATTTT
TRBD1	TRBV29-1	TRBJ2-3	NA	CSVEIQGTDTQYF	TGCAGCGTTGAAATACAGGGGACAGATACGCAGTATTTT
TRBD1	TRBV5-1	TRBJ1-2	NA	CASSDVRGYGYTF	TGCGCCAGCAGCGACGTCAGGGGGTATGGCTACACCTTC
NA	TRBV11-3	TRBJ1-1	NA	CASSLMTSGTFF	TGTGCCAGCAGCTTAATGACCTCCGGGACTTTCTTT
NA	TRBV27	TRBJ1-5	NA	CASSSTGYQPQHF	TGTGCCAGCAGTTCAACAGGTTATCAGCCCCAGCATTTT
NA	TRBV6-1	TRBJ2-3	NA	CASSEQAGWPTDTQYF	TGTGCCAGCAGTGAACAAGCCGGGTGGCCCACAGATACGCAGTATTTT
TRBD2	TRBV27	TRBJ2-1	once	CASSFSGGPGNEQFF	TGTGCCAGCAGTTTTAGCGGGGGTCCTGGAAATGAGCAGTTCTTC
TRBD1	TRBV6-5	TRBJ1-6	NA	CATKQGAAPLHF	TGTGCCACCAAACAGGGGGCGGCACCCCTCCACTTT
NA	TRBV29-1	TRBJ2-1	NA	CSVARGQGYNEQFF	TGCAGCGTTGCCAGGGGCCAGGGGTACAATGAGCAGTTCTTC
TRBD1	TRBV18	TRBJ1-1	NA	CASSPQGAPTGAFF	TGTGCCAGCTCACCACAGGGGGCGCCGACGGGGGCTTTCTTT
NA	TRBV30	TRBJ1-5	NA	CAWSSDTSNQPQHF	TGTGCCTGGAGTTCGGACACCTCCAATCAGCCCCAGCATTTT
TRBD1	TRBV6-1	TRBJ2-1	NA	CASRPQGYEQFF	TGTGCCAGCAGGCCACAGGGGTATGAGCAGTTCTTC
NA	TRBV4-1	TRBJ1-5	NA	CASSQDFTGNPVAQHF	TGCGCCAGCAGCCAAGATTTTACCGGGAACCCTGTGGCCCAGCATTTT
NA	TRBV6-5	TRBJ2-5	NA	CASSYSLGTQYF	TGTGCCAGCAGTTACTCCCTCGGGACCCAGTACTTC
TRBD1	TRBV5-1	TRBJ1-2	NA	CASSWDSTGGYGYTF	TGCGCCAGCAGCTGGGACTCGACAGGGGGCTATGGCTACACCTTC
TRBD1	TRBV7-9	TRBJ1-2	NA	CASSSTTQGEGGYTF	TGTGCCAGCAGCTCAACCACTCAGGGGGAAGGTGGCTACACCTTC
TRBD2	TRBV5-1	TRBJ2-1	NA	CASSVRASGSSYNEQFF	TGCGCCAGCAGCGTGAGAGCTAGCGGGAGCTCCTACAATGAGCAGTTCTTC
TRBD2	TRBV5-1	TRBJ2-3	NA	CASSPSGGTDTQYF	TGCGCCAGCAGCCCTAGCGGGGGCACAGATACGCAGTATTTT
NA	TRBV5-4	TRBJ1-2	NA	CASSLEQGSPDYGYTF	TGTGCCAGCAGCTTGGAGCAGGGATCTCCGGACTATGGCTACACCTTC
NA	TRBV5-6	TRBJ1-4	NA	CASSPPWQGHEKLFF	TGTGCCAGCAGCCCGCCTTGGCAGGGTCACGAAAAACTGTTTTTT
NA	TRBV10-3	TRBJ1-1	NA	CAISDRKTEAFF	TGTGCCATCAGTGACAGGAAAACTGAAGCTTTCTTT
TRBD2	TRBV7-3	TRBJ2-1	NA	CASSLGGTSINEQFF	TGTGCCAGCAGCTTAGGGGGGACTAGTATCAATGAGCAGTTCTTC
NA	TRBV5-1	TRBJ1-1	NA	CASSLAGVPNTEAFF	TGCGCCAGCAGCTTGGCGGGGGTCCCCAACACTGAAGCTTTCTTT